The 18 T cell receptor beta chains below all came from one sample that was sequenced in a study of blood T cell repertoires in COVID-19. Sequenced by immunoSEQ multiplex PCR; TCRdb stores in-frame clones only, minus some. The repertoire holds some 190,000 clones, with 80% as singletons. The specimen sequenced was PBMCs or T cells enriched from blood (not recorded which). These receptors came from a man aged 30 to 39 with acute COVID-19.

The V and J genes are TRBV4-1 and TRBJ2-3; 10 nucleotides agree with TRBD2. This CDR3 spans 18 amino acids. Germline CDR1 MGHRA, CDR2 YSYEKL. J gave up 6 bases and V 1 base, and 13 bases lay outside the gene matches. The CDR3 DNA is TGCGCCAGCAGCCAAGCTCAAGCGGGGGGGCCGACGTCCGATACGCAGTATTTT. It specifies CASSQAQAGGPTSDTQYF.

The chain joins TRBV18 to TRBJ1-1, with D hard to call. Germline assignment: CDR1 KGHSH and CDR2 LQKENI. Deletions cut 3 bases from V and 0 bases from J, with 14 bases between. The CDR3 is 16 amino acids. CDR3 protein: CASSPGVGGVNTEAFF. CDR3 nucleotides: TGTGCCAGCTCACCTGGTGTAGGCGGAGTGAACACTGAAGCTTTCTTT.

The V call is TRBV19, the J call TRBJ1-2; no clear D. The CDR3 runs to 14 residues. CDR1 is LNHDA, CDR2 SQIVND, per germline (reference sequence). V lost 3 bases and J 4 bases, leaving 12 bases between the germline ends. CDR3 nucleotide sequence: TGTGCCAGTAGTATGGGCAGCGGAGTCTATGGCTACACCTTC. This codes for CASSMGSGVYGYTF.

V gene TRBV10-3 combines with J gene TRBJ2-7; D is unclear. CDR3 length: 13 residues. Trimming took 3 bases from V and 0 from J, leaving 6 bases between them. The germline V gene has CDR1 ENHRY and CDR2 SYGVKD. The CDR3 bases are TGTGCCATCAGTGAAGTCAGCTCCTACGAGCAGTACTTC. This gives the protein CAISEVSSYEQYF.

The V gene is TRBV14, the J gene TRBJ2-7; weak D call: TRBD1 (6 bases). CDR1 SGHDN and CDR2 FVKESK come from the germline V gene. With 1 base removed from V and 4 bases from J, the gap between germline ends came to 11 bases. This CDR3 comprises 14 residues. The CDR3 spells CASSQARGRYEQYF. The CDR3 DNA sequence: TGTGCCAGCAGCCAAGCCAGGGGAAGGTACGAGCAGTACTTC.

J is TRBJ1-6 and V is TRBV27; 7 bases line up with TRBD1. Germline-derived CDR1 and CDR2 are MNHEY and SMNVEV (reference sequence). The V and J ends lost 5 bases and 4 bases, in that order; junction bases with no gene match: 5. The CDR3 is made up of 15 amino acids. The CDR3 loop is CASSPIQGYNSPLHF. In DNA form, the CDR3 reads TGTGCCAGCAGTCCGATACAGGGGTATAATTCACCCCTCCACTTT.

This clone came up many times. The V and J genes are TRBV6-1 and TRBJ1-5; D remains ambiguous. Per germline, CDR1 MNHNS and CDR2 SASEGT. The V end lost 3 bases, the J end lost 2 bases, and 11 bases lay between the germline ends. The CDR3 runs to 15 residues. The CDR3 DNA is TGTGCCAGCAGTGACGAGGGAGGCGGCAATCAGCCCCAGCATTTT. It encodes CASSDEGGGNQPQHF.

The gene calls are TRBV6-5 and TRBJ1-6; 8 nucleotides line up with TRBD1. This CDR3 has 15 residues. V shed 7 bases and J 2 bases; nucleotides not matched to a gene: 4. The germline CDR1 and CDR2 sequences are MNHEY and SVGAGI. The CDR3 reads CASTPGQAYNSPLHF. The CDR3 coding sequence is TGTGCCAGCACCCCGGGACAGGCCTATAATTCACCCCTCCACTTT.

This chain links TRBV10-3 with TRBJ1-2, with D perhaps matching TRBD1 (6 bases). The CDR3 has 14 amino acids. Between the trimmed V and J ends, which lost 6 bases and 2 bases, there was a span of 13 bases. Looked up from germline, CDR1 is ENHRY and CDR2 is SYGVKD. This CDR3 is CAIRGAGLNYGYTF. The CDR3 DNA reads as TGTGCCATCAGGGGGGCAGGGTTGAACTATGGCTACACCTTC.

The chain couples TRBV6-1 to TRBJ1-2; unclear D gene. There are 12 residues in the CDR3. Trimming took off 5 bases at V and 7 bases at J, with 11 bases between the two ends. Germline V gene data show CDR1 as MNHNS and CDR2 as SASEGT. CDR3 in DNA: TGTGCCAGCAGTCCCTCGGCGGGTGGCTACACCTTC. Protein sequence: CASSPSAGGYTF.

The chain links TRBV27 to TRBJ2-5; TRBD2 is a possible D gene (6 bases). This CDR3 spans 13 amino acids. V lost 5 bases and J lost 10, with 17 bases in between. CDR1 MNHEY and CDR2 SMNVEV come from the germline V gene (reference sequence). In DNA form, the CDR3 reads TGTGCCAGCAGTGCCACCCGGGTGGGGGGCCAGTACTTC. It translates to CASSATRVGGQYF.

The chain links TRBV28 to TRBJ2-7; D not resolved. V was trimmed by 7 bases and J by 2 bases, leaving 15 bases between them. CDR1 and CDR2 (germline): MDHEN, SYDVKM. This CDR3 has 14 residues. The CDR3 DNA follows: TGTGCCAGCATTAGTAGCTCGAGGACCTACGAGCAGTACTTC. It specifies CASISSSRTYEQYF.

The chain carries TRBV29-1 and TRBJ2-5; D might be TRBD1 (6 bases). The CDR3 loop spans 13 amino acids. Trimming took 6 bases from V and 2 from J, leaving 13 bases between them. Germline CDR1 is SQVTM and CDR2 is ANQGSEA. The CDR3 DNA is TGCAGCGTGACAGGTGCTGGGCAAGAGACCCAGTACTTC. It specifies CSVTGAGQETQYF.

The chain carries TRBV5-1 and TRBJ2-1; TRBD2 is a possible D gene (6 bases). The germline V gene has CDR1 SGHRS and CDR2 YFSETQ. The CDR3 consists of 12 residues. V dropped 4 bases and J dropped 6 bases, with 8 bases sitting between them. The CDR3 DNA sequence: TGCGCCAGCAGCGGGGGGTTCAATGAGCAGTTCTTC. As protein: CASSGGFNEQFF.

The rearrangement joins TRBV7-3 to TRBJ2-1; tentative D call: TRBD2 (5 bases). CDR1 and CDR2 (germline): SGHTA, FQGTGA. Trimming took off 1 base at V and 8 bases at J, with 18 bases between the two ends. The CDR3 length is 16 residues. The CDR3 DNA follows: TGTGCCAGCAGCTTAAATGGTCGGACGGGGATCGATGAGCAGTTCTTC. It translates to CASSLNGRTGIDEQFF.

In this sample, this clone turned up a few times. The chain employs TRBV3-1 (or the pseudogene TRBV3-2) and TRBJ1-1; D remains ambiguous. The V gene's germline CDR1 is LGHDT and CDR2 YNNKEL (reference sequence). V shed 4 bases and J shed 0 bases, with 12 bases lying between them. This CDR3 is built from 15 residues. CDR3 loop: CASSPPGSLNTEAFF. The CDR3 nucleotides read TGTGCCAGCAGCCCCCCTGGGAGTCTGAACACTGAAGCTTTCTTT.

This clone was seen ten or more times. The chain combines TRBV10-3 with TRBJ1-3; 10 bases fit TRBD1. Germline V gene sequence: CDR1 ENHRY, CDR2 SYGVKD. The CDR3 contains 14 residues. V trimming: 6 bases; J trimming: 3 bases; junction bases outside the gene matches: 2. The CDR3 is CAISRTGGGNTIYF. The CDR3 DNA reads TGTGCCATCAGCAGGACAGGGGGTGGAAACACCATATATTTT.

The chain joins TRBV4-1 to TRBJ2-5, with TRBD1 identical over 11 bases. CDR3 size: 16 residues. The V and J ends lost 4 bases and 5 bases, in that order; junction bases with no gene match: 9. Per germline, CDR1 MGHRA and CDR2 YSYEKL. DNA for the CDR3: TGCGCCAGCAGCCCTAGGACAGGGGGCACGGAGGAGACCCAGTACTTC. Translating gives CASSPRTGGTEETQYF.